The 11 T cell receptor beta chains presented below share a single source sample, sequenced in a study of metastatic and nonmetastatic thyroid tumors. Using MiXCR, TCRdb reanalyzed the PCR reads. In the table there are about 31,000 clones, roughly 19% of which are singletons. Treatment of any kind had been given to no patient before thyroid surgery. The source material was blood. The receptors come from a female donor with papillary thyroid cancer or a benign thyroid nodule (not recorded which). Some clones in this sample may be carry-over from other donors' samples.

This clone was seen a handful of times. The CDR3 spells CATSDTRGSYEQYF. CDR3 nucleotide sequence: TGTGCCACCAGTGACACCCGCGGTTCCTACGAGCAGTACTTC. V and J are TRBV24-1 and TRBJ2-7; D unresolved. V was trimmed by 4 bases and J by 1 base, leaving 10 bases between them. This CDR3 contains 14 residues. Germline lookup yields CDR1 KGHDR and CDR2 SFDVKD.

This clone was observed at least ten times. This chain connects TRBV6-5 to TRBJ1-1; 9 positions agree with TRBD1. With 2 bases clipped from V and 5 bases from J, the junction kept 6 bases outside the gene matches. Germline assignment: CDR1 MNHEY and CDR2 SVGAGI. The CDR3 has 15 amino acids. The CDR3 is CASSYRQGVKTEAFF. The CDR3 DNA reads as TGTGCCAGCAGTTACAGACAGGGGGTAAAAACTGAAGCTTTCTTT.

Many counts were recorded for this clone. V usage is TRBV18 and J usage is TRBJ1-3, with 7 bases matching TRBD1. The CDR3 extends over 17 amino acids. With 0 bases clipped from V and 4 bases from J, the junction kept 9 bases outside the gene matches. Germline V CDR1 and CDR2: KGHSH, LQKENI. The DNA for the CDR3 is TGTGCCAGCTCACCACCGGTGGAGGGGGCAGCCGGAAACACCATATATTTT. Translated: CASSPPVEGAAGNTIYF.

In this sample, this clone turned up many times. The chain uses TRBV29-1 and TRBJ1-1; 7 bases map to TRBD1. The length of the CDR3 is 12 residues. After removal of 7 bases from V and 12 bases from J, the junction contained 14 bases not matched to a gene. Germline CDR1 and CDR2: SQVTM and ANQGSEA. The CDR3 DNA reads TGCAGCGCGGGGGAAGGGGGCGCGTTAACTTTCTTT. Amino acids: CSAGEGGALTFF.

This clone was counted many times. The V call is TRBV10-1, the J call TRBJ2-3; a possible D gene is TRBD1 (6 bases). The germline V and J ends were trimmed by 8 bases and 0 bases, with 15 bases remaining between them. CDR1 is WNHNN and CDR2 is SYGVQD in the germline V gene (reference sequence). CDR3 length: 15 residues. CDR3 region: CASSTGDSSTDTQYF. DNA for the CDR3: TGCGCCAGCTCGACAGGCGACTCTAGCACAGATACGCAGTATTTT.

CDR3 bases: TGTGCCAGCAGTTTATCCGGGACTAGCGCCTACAATGAGCAGTTCTTC. Protein sequence: CASSLSGTSAYNEQFF. The chain combines TRBV27 with TRBJ2-1; 10 bases agree with TRBD2. CDR3 length equals 16 residues. Germline CDR1 and CDR2: MNHEY and SMNVEV (reference sequence). V trimming: 0 bases; J trimming: 2 bases; junction bases outside the gene matches: 1.

This clone was recorded many times. The CDR3 nucleotides are TGTGCCAGCAGCTTAGTACAGAAGGACACTGAAGCTTTCTTT. This codes for CASSLVQKDTEAFF. The chain uses TRBV7-2 and TRBJ1-1, with D unresolved. The CDR3 covers 14 residues. Germline CDR1 reads SGHTA; CDR2 reads FQGNSA. Trimming shortened V by 1 base and J by 3 bases, and 9 bases separated the two germline ends. The whole variable domain, filled in from reference TRBV7-2 and TRBJ1-1, reads GAGVSQSPSNKVTEKGKDVELRCDPISGHTALYWYRQSLGQGLEFLIYFQGNSAPDKSGLPSDRFSAERTGGSVSTLTIQRTQQEDSAVYLCASSLVQKDTEAFFGQGTRLTVV.

This clone has ten or more counts. The chain carries TRBV9 and TRBJ2-7, with 7 positions matching TRBD1. This CDR3 is built from 14 residues. V lost 0 bases to trimming and J lost 0 bases; unmatched junction nucleotides: 0. Germline V gives CDR1 SGDLS, CDR2 YYNGEE. The CDR3 nucleotides are TGTGCCAGCAGCGTAGGGGACAGCTCCTACGAGCAGTACTTC. Translated: CASSVGDSSYEQYF.

In its sample, this clone was seen many times. The rearrangement links TRBV3-1 to TRBJ1-1; a weak D match, TRBD1 (5 bases). V was cut by 1 base and J by 4 bases, with 13 bases left in between. This CDR3 comprises 15 residues. CDR1 and CDR2 from the germline V gene are LGHDT and YNNKEL (reference sequence). CDR3 sequence: CASSQVPPGSTEAFF. In nucleotides, the CDR3 is TGTGCCAGCAGCCAAGTACCCCCAGGGAGCACTGAAGCTTTCTTT.

The V call is TRBV20-1, the J call TRBJ2-3, with 8 bases that match TRBD1. This CDR3 has 14 residues. V lost 6 bases, J lost 1 base, and 6 bases stayed unmatched. Looked up from germline, CDR1 is DFQATT and CDR2 is SNEGSKA (reference sequence). The CDR3: CSAPSTGGTDTQYF. CDR3 coding DNA: TGCAGTGCACCGTCGACAGGGGGCACAGATACGCAGTATTTT.

This clone was counted between two and nine times. The V and J genes are TRBV4-2 and TRBJ2-3, with TRBD2 identical over 8 bases. The CDR3 extends over 16 amino acids. The J segment lost 4 bases and the V segment lost 0 bases, leaving 6 bases of the junction unmatched. Germline CDR1 LGHNA, CDR2 YNFKEQ. The CDR3 protein is CASSQENRGGPDTQYF. The CDR3 bases are TGTGCCAGCAGCCAAGAGAATCGGGGGGGCCCAGATACGCAGTATTTT.